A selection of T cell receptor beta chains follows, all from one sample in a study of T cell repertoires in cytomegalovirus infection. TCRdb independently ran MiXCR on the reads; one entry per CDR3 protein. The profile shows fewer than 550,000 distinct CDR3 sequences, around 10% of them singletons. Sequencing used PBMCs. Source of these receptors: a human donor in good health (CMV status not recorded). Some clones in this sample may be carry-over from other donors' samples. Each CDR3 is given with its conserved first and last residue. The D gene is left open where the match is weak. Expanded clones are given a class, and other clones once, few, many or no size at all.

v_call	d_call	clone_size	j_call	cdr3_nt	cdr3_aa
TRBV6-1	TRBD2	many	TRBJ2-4	TGTGCCAGCCGTAATAGGGCGGGGGGCACGTCCAAAAACATTCAGTACTTC	CASRNRAGGTSKNIQYF
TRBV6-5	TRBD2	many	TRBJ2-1	TGTGCCAGCAGTCCCACTAGCGGGGAGTACAATGAGCAGTTCTTC	CASSPTSGEYNEQFF
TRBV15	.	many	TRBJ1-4	TGTGCCACCACCCTCCGCTCAACTAATGAAAAACTGTTTTTT	CATTLRSTNEKLFF
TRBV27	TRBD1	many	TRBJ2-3	TGTGCCAGCAGCCGCCCGGGACAGGGTGGGACAGATACGCAGTATTTT	CASSRPGQGGTDTQYF
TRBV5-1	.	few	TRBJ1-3	TGCGCCAGCAGCTTGGACATCTCTGGAAACACCATATATTTT	CASSLDISGNTIYF
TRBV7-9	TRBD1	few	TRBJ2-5	TGTGCCAGCAGCCTAAGGACAGGGGCGGGAGAGACCCAGTACTTC	CASSLRTGAGETQYF
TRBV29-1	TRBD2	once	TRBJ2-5	TGCAGCGTTGAAATAGCGGGAGAAGGGGAGACCCAGTACTTC	CSVEIAGEGETQYF
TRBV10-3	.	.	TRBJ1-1	TGTGCCATCAGTGGGCGAGGGGACACTGAAGCTTTCTTT	CAISGRGDTEAFF
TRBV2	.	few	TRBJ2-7	TGTGCCAGCATTCGGGACATACCCTACGAGCAGTACTTC	CASIRDIPYEQYF
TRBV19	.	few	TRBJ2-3	TGTGCCAGTAGTATTGGGGCAGGGACGCCAGATACGCAGTATTTT	CASSIGAGTPDTQYF
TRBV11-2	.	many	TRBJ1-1	TGTGCCAGCAGCCAATATGGCGATCTGAACACTGAAGCTTTCTTT	CASSQYGDLNTEAFF
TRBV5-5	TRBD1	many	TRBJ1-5	TGTGCCAGCAGCTTGTGGGTACAGGGGGCGAATCAGCCCCAGCATTTT	CASSLWVQGANQPQHF
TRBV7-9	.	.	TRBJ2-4	TGTGCCAGCACTCCCGGCGGAGCCAAAAACATTCAGTACTTC	CASTPGGAKNIQYF
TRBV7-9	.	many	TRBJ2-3	TGTGCCAGCAGCTTAGAATTAATGGATCTACAGAGCACAGATACGCAGTATTTT	CASSLELMDLQSTDTQYF
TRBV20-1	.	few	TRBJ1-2	TGCAGTGCTAGTTCGGCGGTAGATAACTATGGCTACACCTTC	CSASSAVDNYGYTF
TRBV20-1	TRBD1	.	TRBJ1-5	TGCAGTGCTAGGCAGGGGGTAGGTCAGCCCCAGCATTTT	CSARQGVGQPQHF
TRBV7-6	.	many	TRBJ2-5	TGTGCCAGCAGCTTAGAGGCAGGGCCCCGGGGGAAGACCCAGTACTTC	CASSLEAGPRGKTQYF
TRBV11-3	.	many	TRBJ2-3	TGTGCCAGCAGCTTAAATTGGGGTTATGAAGATACGCAGTATTTT	CASSLNWGYEDTQYF
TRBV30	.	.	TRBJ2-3	TGTGCCTGGAGTGGAGGACCGGGATACATAGATACGCAGTATTTT	CAWSGGPGYIDTQYF
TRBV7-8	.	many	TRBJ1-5	TGTGCCAGCAGTGCAATCCAGGGCACGGGTAGCAATAAGCCCCAGCATTTT	CASSAIQGTGSNKPQHF
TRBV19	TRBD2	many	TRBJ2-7	TGTGCCAGTAGACCAACAAGGGACTACCCTGGCGAGCAGTACTTC	CASRPTRDYPGEQYF
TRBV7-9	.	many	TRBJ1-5	TGTGCCAGCAGCCCCGGGCAGCCGGGTCAGCCCCAGCATTTT	CASSPGQPGQPQHF
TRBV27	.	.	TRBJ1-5	TGTGCCAGCAGTCCCTATGAGGGGCTCCGAGGTCAGCCCCAGCATTTT	CASSPYEGLRGQPQHF
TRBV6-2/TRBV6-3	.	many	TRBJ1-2	TGTGCCAGCAGTTATGACTATGGCTACACCTTC	CASSYDYGYTF
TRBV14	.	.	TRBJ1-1	TGTGCCAGCAGCCAGCTCAGACGAGGTGGAGCTTTCTTT	CASSQLRRGGAFF
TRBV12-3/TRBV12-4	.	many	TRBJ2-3	TGTGCCAGCAGCCCACTGACACGGCGCGGGGCCGCTAGCACAGATACGCAGTATTTT	CASSPLTRRGAASTDTQYF
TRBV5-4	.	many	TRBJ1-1	TGTGCCAGCAGCTCGGGCCGAGGGGGTACTGAAGCTTTCTTT	CASSSGRGGTEAFF
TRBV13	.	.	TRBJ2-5	TGTGCCAGCAGCTCCCGGGGCCTTGAAGTCGGGACCCAGTACTTC	CASSSRGLEVGTQYF
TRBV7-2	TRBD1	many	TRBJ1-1	TGTGCCAGCAGCTACGGGACAGCCCTTATATTGAACACTGAAGCTTTCTTT	CASSYGTALILNTEAFF
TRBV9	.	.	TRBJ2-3	TGTGCCAGCAGCCCCCGGACCTCCACAAATACGCAGTATTTT	CASSPRTSTNTQYF
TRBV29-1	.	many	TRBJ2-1	TGCAGCGTTGTGAAGCTAGTCGATGAGCAGTTCTTC	CSVVKLVDEQFF
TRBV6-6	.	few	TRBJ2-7	TGTGCCAGCGGACATGACTACGAGCAGTACTTC	CASGHDYEQYF
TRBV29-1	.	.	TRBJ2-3	TGCAGCGTTGATTCCAGCCCAGATACGCAGTATTTT	CSVDSSPDTQYF
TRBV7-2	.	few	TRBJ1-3	TGTGCCAGCAGCTTGACCCAACCCGGGATTGGAAACACCATATATTTT	CASSLTQPGIGNTIYF
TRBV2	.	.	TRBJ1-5	TGTGCCAGCAGTGATCTGGAGGGTCAGCCCCAGCATTTT	CASSDLEGQPQHF
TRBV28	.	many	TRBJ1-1	TGTGCCAGCACGAGGGGCAAAGGGGGATACACTGAAGCTTTCTTT	CASTRGKGGYTEAFF
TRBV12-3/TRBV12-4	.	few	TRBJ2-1	TGTGCCAGCAGCCCGGGCAACAGAAAAATTTACAATGAGCAGTTCTTC	CASSPGNRKIYNEQFF
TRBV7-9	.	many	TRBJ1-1	TGTGCCAGCAGCCCAGGGTACGCGAGTGGAGTAAAAACTGAAGCTTTCTTT	CASSPGYASGVKTEAFF
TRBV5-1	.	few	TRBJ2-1	TGCGCCAGCAGCCTGGAGGACCCCAAGGGTGAGCAGTTCTTC	CASSLEDPKGEQFF
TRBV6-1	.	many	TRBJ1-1	TGTGCCGTGTCCAGGGGAAACACTGAAGCTTTCTTT	CAVSRGNTEAFF
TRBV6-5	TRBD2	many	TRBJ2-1	TGTGCCAGCAGTTACTCGACGGGGGGGGGGACAAACAATGAGCAGTTCTTC	CASSYSTGGGTNNEQFF
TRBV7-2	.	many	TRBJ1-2	TGTGCCAGCAGCCCTCCGGATCTCGGCGGGGGCTACACCTTC	CASSPPDLGGGYTF
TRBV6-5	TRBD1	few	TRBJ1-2	TGTGCCAGCAGTTACTCGCCGGGACAGGGGTTATCTAACTATGGCTACACCTTC	CASSYSPGQGLSNYGYTF
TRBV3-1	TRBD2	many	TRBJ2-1	TGTGCCAGCAGCCAGGGACTAGCGGACAATGAGCAGTTCTTC	CASSQGLADNEQFF
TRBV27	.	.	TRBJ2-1	TGTGCCAGCAGTTTATCCGCGGGGACCTCAGGGGCCCGGGGACAAAAGCAGTTCTTC	CASSLSAGTSGARGQKQFF
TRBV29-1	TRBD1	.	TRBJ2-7	TGCAGCGTACTTCACGGGACAGGGGATGCCGAGCAGTACTTC	CSVLHGTGDAEQYF
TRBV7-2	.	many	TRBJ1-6	TGTGCCAGCAGCTTCAGGGGCCTAGGTTCACCCCTCCACTTT	CASSFRGLGSPLHF
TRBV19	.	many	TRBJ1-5	TGTGCCAGTTGGGACGGAAATCAGCCCCAGCATTTT	CASWDGNQPQHF
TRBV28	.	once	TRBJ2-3	TGTGCCAGCAGCCCTACAGGGACCCCCCGCACAGATACGCAGTATTTT	CASSPTGTPRTDTQYF
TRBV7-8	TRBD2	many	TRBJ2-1	TGTGCCAGCAGCTTAGGTAGCGGGAGCAATTATGAGCAGTTCTTC	CASSLGSGSNYEQFF
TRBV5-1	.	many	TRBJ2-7	TGCGCCAGCAGCTTCAGCCGGGACGAGCAGTACTTC	CASSFSRDEQYF
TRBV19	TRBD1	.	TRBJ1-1	TGTGCCAGTAGTATTAGCGACAGGGGAAACACTGAAGCTTTCTTT	CASSISDRGNTEAFF
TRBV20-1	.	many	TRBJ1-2	TGCAGTGCTAGAGATCATGTGGAGATTCTCCGCTATGGCTACACCTTC	CSARDHVEILRYGYTF